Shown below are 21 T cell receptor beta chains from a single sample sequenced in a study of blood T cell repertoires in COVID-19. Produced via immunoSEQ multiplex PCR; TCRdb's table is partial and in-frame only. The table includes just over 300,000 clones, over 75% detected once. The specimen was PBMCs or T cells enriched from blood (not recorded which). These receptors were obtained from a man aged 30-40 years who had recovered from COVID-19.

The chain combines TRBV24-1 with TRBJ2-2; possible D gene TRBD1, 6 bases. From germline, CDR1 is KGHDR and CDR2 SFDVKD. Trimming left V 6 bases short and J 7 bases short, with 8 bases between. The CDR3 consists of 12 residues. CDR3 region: CATSSTGGELFF. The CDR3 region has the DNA TGTGCCACCAGTTCGACAGGCGGGGAGCTGTTTTTT.

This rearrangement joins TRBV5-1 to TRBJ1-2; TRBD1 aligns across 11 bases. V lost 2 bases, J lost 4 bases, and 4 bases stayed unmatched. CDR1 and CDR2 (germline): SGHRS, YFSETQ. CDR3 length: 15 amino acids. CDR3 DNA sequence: TGCGCCAGCAGCTTACCCGGGACAGGGGGCTATGGCTACACCTTC. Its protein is CASSLPGTGGYGYTF.

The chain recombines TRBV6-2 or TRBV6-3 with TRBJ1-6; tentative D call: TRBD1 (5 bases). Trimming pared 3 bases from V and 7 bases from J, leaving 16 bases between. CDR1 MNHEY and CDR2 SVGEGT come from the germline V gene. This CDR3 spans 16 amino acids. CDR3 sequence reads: CASSYDAPPGNSPLHF. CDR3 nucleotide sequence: TGTGCCAGCAGTTATGACGCCCCACCAGGGAATTCACCCCTCCACTTT.

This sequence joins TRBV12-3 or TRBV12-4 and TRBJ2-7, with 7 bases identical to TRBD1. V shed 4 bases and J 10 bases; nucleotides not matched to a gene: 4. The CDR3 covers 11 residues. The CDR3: CASSSNRGQYF. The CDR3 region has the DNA TGTGCCAGCAGTTCCAACAGGGGTCAGTACTTC.

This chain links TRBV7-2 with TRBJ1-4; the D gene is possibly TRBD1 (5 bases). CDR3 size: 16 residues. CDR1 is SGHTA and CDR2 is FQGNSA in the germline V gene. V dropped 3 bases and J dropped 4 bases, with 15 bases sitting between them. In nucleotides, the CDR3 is TGTGCCAGCAGCTTTATTCCAGGGTTTAGTAATGAAAAACTGTTTTTT. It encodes CASSFIPGFSNEKLFF.

The chain's CDR3 is CASSLGGNVNEKLFF. CDR3 bases: TGCGCCAGCAGCTTGGGCGGGAACGTTAATGAAAAACTGTTTTTT. This chain joins TRBV5-1 and TRBJ1-4; no definite D call. This CDR3 is built from 15 residues. CDR1 is SGHRS and CDR2 is YFSETQ in the germline V gene. Trimming left V 0 bases short and J 4 bases short, with 10 bases between.

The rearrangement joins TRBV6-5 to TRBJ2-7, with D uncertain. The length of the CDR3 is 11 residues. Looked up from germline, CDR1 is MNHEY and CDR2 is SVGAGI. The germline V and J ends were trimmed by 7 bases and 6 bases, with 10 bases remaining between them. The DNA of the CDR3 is TGTGCCAGCACGGCAGAGGCCGAGCAGTACTTC. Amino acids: CASTAEAEQYF.

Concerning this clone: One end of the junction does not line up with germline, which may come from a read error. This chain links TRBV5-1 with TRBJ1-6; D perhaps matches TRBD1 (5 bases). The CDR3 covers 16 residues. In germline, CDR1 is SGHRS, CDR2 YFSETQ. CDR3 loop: CASSLEGPVYSSPLHF. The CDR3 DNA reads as TGCGCCAGCAGCTTGGAGGGGCCTGTTTATAGTTCACCCCTCCACTTT. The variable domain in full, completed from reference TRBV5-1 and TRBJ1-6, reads KAGVTQTPRYLIKTRGQQVTLSCSPISGHRSVSWYQQTPGQGLQFLFEYFSETQRNKGNFPGRFSGRQFSNSRSEMNVSTLELGDSALYLCASSLEGPVYSSPLHFGNGTRLTVT.

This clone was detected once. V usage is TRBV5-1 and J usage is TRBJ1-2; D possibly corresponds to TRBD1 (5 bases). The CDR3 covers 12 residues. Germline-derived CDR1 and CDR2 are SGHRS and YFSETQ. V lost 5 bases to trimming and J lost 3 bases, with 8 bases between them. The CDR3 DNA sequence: TGCGCCAGCAGTGAGACAGACTATGGCTACACCTTC. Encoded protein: CASSETDYGYTF.

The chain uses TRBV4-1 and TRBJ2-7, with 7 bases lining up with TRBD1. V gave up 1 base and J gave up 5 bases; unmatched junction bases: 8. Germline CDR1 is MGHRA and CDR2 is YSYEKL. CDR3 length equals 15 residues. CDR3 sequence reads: CASSQALPGTDEQYF. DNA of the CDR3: TGCGCCAGCAGCCAAGCCCTCCCCGGGACAGACGAGCAGTACTTC.

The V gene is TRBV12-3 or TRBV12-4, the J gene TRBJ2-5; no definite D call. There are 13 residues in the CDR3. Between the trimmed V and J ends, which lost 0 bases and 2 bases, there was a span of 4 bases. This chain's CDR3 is CASSLARQETQYF. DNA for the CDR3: TGTGCCAGCAGTTTAGCTCGTCAAGAGACCCAGTACTTC.

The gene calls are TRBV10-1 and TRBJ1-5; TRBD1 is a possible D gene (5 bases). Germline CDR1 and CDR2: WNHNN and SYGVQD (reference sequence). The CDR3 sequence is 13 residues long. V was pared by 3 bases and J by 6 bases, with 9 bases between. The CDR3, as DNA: TGCGCCAGCAGTGATGTTGGGGCTCAGCCCCAGCATTTT. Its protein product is CASSDVGAQPQHF.

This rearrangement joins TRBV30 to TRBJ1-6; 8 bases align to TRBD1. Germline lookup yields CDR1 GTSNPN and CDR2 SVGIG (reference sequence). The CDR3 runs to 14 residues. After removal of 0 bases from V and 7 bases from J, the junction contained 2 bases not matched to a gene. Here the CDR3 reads CAWSVDRGNSPLHF. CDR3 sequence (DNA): TGTGCCTGGAGTGTAGACAGGGGAAATTCACCCCTCCACTTT.

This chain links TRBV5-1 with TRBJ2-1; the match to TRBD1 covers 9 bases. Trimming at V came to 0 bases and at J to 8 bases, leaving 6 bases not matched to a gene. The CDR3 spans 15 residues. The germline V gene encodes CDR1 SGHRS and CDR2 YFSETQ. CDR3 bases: TGCGCCAGCAGCTTGGCCGGGACAGGGAACCATGAGCAGTTCTTC. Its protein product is CASSLAGTGNHEQFF.

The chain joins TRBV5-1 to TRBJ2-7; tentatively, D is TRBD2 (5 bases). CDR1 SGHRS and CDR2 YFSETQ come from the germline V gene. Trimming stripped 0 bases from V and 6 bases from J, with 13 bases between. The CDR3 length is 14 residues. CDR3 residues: CASSLGDKRSEQYF. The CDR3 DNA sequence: TGCGCCAGCAGCTTGGGGGATAAGCGGAGCGAGCAGTACTTC.

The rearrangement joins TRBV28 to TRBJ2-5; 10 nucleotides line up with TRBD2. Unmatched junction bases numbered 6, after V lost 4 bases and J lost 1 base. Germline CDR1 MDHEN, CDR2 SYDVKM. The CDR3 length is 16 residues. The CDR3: CASSSPAGGTQETQYF. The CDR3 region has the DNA TGTGCCAGCAGTTCCCCAGCGGGGGGGACCCAAGAGACCCAGTACTTC.

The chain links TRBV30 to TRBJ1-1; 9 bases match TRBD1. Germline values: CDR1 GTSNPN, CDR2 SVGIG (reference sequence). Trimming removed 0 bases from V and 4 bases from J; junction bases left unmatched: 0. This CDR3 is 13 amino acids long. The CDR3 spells CAWSVQGATEAFF. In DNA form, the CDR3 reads TGTGCCTGGAGTGTACAGGGGGCCACTGAAGCTTTCTTT.

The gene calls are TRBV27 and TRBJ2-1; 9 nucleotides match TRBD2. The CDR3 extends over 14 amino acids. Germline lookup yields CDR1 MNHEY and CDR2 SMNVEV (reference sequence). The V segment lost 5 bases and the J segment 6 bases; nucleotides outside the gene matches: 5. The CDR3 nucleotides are TGTGCCAGCAGTCCCGGGACTAGCCCCAATGAGCAGTTCTTC. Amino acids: CASSPGTSPNEQFF.

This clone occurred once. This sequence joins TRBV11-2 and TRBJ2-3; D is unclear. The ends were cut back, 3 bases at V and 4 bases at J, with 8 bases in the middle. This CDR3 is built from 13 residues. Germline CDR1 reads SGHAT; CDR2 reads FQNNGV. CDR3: CASSLAIPDTQYF. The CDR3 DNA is TGTGCCAGCAGCTTGGCCATACCAGATACGCAGTATTTT.

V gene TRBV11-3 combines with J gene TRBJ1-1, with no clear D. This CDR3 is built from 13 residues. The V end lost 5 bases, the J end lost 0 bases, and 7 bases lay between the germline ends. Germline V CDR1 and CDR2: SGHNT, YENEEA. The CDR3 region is CASSPHLNTEAFF. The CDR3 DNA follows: TGTGCCAGCAGCCCGCACTTGAACACTGAAGCTTTCTTT.

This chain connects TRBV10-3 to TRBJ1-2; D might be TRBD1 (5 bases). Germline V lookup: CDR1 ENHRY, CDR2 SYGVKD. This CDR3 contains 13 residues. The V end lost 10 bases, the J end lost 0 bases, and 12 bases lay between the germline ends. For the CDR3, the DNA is TGTGCCACCTGGGCGGGGGCTAACTATGGCTACACCTTC. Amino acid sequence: CATWAGANYGYTF.